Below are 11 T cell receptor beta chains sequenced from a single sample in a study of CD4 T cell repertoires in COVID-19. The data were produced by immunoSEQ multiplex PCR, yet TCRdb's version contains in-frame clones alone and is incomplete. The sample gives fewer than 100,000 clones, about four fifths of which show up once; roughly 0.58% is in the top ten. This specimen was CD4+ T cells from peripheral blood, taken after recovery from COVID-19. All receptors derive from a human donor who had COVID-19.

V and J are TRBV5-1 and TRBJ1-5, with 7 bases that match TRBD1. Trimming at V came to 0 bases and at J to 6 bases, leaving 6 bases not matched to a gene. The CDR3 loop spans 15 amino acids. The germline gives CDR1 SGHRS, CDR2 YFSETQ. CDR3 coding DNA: TGCGCCAGCAGCTTGGAAGGGGGCCATGGTCAGCCCCAGCATTTT. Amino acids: CASSLEGGHGQPQHF.

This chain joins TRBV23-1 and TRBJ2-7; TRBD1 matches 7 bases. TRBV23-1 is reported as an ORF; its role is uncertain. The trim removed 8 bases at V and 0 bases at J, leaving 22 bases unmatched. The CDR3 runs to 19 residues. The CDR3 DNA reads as TGCGCCAGCGATCCAAGCCGGGACAGTGGGAAGGTGAGCTCCTACGAGCAGTACTTC. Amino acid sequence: CASDPSRDSGKVSSYEQYF.

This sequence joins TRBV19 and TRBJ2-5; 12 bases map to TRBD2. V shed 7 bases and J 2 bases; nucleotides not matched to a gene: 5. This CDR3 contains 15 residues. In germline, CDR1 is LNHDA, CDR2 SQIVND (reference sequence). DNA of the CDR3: TGTGCCAGTACTGGACTAGCGGGACCACAAGAGACCCAGTACTTC. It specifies CASTGLAGPQETQYF.

CDR3 amino acids: CSDLWGSGKNIQYF. CDR3 sequence (DNA): TGCAGCGACCTCTGGGGTAGCGGAAAAAACATTCAGTACTTC. The chain is built from TRBV29-1 and TRBJ2-4, with D possibly being TRBD2 (6 bases). The V gene lost 7 bases and the J gene lost 4 bases, with 17 bases spanning the gap. The germline CDR1 and CDR2 sequences are SQVTM and ANQGSEA. The CDR3 has 14 amino acids.

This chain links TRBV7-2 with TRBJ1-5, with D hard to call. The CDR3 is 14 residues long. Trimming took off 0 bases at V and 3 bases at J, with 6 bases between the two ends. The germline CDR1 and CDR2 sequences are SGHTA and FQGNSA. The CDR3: CASSLAGLNQPQHF. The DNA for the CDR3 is TGTGCCAGCAGCTTAGCTGGTCTCAATCAGCCCCAGCATTTT.

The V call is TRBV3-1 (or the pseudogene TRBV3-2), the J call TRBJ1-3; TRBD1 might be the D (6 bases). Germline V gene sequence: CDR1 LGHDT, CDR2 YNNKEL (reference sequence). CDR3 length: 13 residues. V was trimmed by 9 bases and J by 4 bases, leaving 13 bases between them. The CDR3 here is CASSGTQGNTIYF. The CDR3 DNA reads TGTGCCAGTAGTGGGACACAAGGAAACACCATATATTTT.

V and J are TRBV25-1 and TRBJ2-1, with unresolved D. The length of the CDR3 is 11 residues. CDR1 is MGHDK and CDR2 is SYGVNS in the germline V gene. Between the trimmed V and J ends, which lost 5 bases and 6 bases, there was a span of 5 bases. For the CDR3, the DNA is TGTGCCAGCAGTTTCGGCAATGAGCAGTTCTTC. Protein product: CASSFGNEQFF.

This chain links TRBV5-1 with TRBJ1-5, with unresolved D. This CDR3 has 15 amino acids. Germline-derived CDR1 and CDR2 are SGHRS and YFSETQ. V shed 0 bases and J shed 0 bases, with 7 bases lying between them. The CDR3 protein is CASSLDGFSNQPQHF. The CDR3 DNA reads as TGCGCCAGCAGCTTGGACGGGTTTAGCAATCAGCCCCAGCATTTT.

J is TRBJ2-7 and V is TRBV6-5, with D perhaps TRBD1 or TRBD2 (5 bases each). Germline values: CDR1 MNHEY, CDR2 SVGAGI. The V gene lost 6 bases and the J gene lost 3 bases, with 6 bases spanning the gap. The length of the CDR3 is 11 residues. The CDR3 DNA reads TGTGCCAGCAGGGGGGTCTACGAGCAGTACTTC. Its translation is CASRGVYEQYF.

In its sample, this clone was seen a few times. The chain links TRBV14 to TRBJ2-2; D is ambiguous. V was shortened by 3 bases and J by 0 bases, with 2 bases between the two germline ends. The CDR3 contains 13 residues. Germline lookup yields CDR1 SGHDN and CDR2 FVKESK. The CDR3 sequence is CASSHPNTGELFF. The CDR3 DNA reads TGTGCCAGCAGCCACCCGAACACCGGGGAGCTGTTTTTT.

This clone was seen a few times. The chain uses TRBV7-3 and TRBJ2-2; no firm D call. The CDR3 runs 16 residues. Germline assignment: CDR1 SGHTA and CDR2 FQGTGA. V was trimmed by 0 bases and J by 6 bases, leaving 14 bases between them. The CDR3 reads CASSLTRHGASGELFF. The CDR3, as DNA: TGTGCCAGCAGCTTAACCCGGCATGGTGCCTCCGGGGAGCTGTTTTTT.